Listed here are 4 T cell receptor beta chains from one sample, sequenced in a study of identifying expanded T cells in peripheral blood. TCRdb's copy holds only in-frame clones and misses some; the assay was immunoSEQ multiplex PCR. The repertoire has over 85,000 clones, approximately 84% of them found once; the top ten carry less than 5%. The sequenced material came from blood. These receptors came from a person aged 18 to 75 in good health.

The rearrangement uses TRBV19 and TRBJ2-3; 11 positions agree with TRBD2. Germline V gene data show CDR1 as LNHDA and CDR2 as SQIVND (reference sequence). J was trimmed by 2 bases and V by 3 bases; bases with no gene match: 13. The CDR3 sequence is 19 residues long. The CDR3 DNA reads TGTGCCAGTAGTATCTGGGGCCCGACTAGCGGGGCCTACACAGATACGCAGTATTTT. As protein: CASSIWGPTSGAYTDTQYF. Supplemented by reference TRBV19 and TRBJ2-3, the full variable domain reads DGGITQSPKYLFRKEGQNVTLSCEQNLNHDAMYWYRQDPGQGLRLIYYSQIVNDFQKGDIAEGYSVSREKKESFPLTVTSAQKNPTAFYLCASSIWGPTSGAYTDTQYFGPGTRLTVL.

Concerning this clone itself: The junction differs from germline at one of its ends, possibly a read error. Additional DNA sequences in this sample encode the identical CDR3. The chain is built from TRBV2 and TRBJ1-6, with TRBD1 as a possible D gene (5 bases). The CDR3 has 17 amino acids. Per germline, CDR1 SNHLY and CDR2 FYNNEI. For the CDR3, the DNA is TGTGCTAGCAGTGAAGTTTTAGCGGGACGCCGAAATTCACCCCTCCACTTT. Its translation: CASSEVLAGRRNSPLHF.

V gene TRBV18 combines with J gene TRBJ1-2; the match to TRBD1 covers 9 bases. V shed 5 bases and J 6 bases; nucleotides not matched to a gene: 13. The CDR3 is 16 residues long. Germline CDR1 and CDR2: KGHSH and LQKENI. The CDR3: CASSNTGTGPSHGYTF. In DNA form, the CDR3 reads TGTGCCAGCTCAAATACCGGGACAGGGCCTAGCCATGGCTACACCTTC.

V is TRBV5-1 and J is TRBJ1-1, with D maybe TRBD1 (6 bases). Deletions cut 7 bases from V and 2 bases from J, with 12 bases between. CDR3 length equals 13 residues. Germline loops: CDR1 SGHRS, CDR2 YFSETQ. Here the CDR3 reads CASWGQFNTEAFF. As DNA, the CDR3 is TGCGCCAGCTGGGGACAATTCAACACTGAAGCTTTCTTT.